This T cell receptor beta chain stems from a study of Ad26.COV2.S vaccination and SARS-CoV-2 variants. Overall study: In the COV1001 trial, the donor was in the Ad26.COV2.S arm. Doses of Ad26.COV2.S were injected into muscle once or twice, 56 days apart. Study outcomes and limitations: Breadth, reportedly substantial, characterized the spike-specific CD8+ and CD4+ T cell responses after vaccination.

CDR3 size: 12 residues. V was shortened by 3 bases and J by 6 bases, with 5 bases between the two germline ends. Germline loops: CDR1 WSHSY, CDR2 SAAADI. The repertoire was sequenced with immunoSEQ multiplex PCR; TCRdb's copy has only in-frame clones and lacks some. The repertoire consists of 300,000 to 350,000 clones, with around four fifths occurring once and the leading ten covering 2% to 2.5%. Regarding treatment: 15 to 20 received Ad26.COV2.S at low or high dose, single or two shots; 5 received placebo; per-sample allocation not given. Collection of the samples took place on day 63 after the first injection of vaccine or placebo. Expressing Wuhan-strain SARS-CoV-2 spike, an Ad26 vector served as the vaccine. Comment on this clone: The antigen is unknown.

The sample was peripheral blood, taken in a trial of Ad26.COV2.S vaccine versus placebo. The clonotype originates from a person between 18 and 59 years old who received the Ad26.COV2.S COVID-19 vaccine or a placebo. This rearrangement joins TRBV10-2 to TRBJ1-4; D not resolved. The CDR3 DNA sequence: TGCGCCAGCAGTGACAGAGATGAAAAACTGTTTTTT. This encodes CASSDRDEKLFF.